This TCR beta chain is drawn from a study of identical twins. Findings and limits, study-wide: Models underestimated out-of-frame TCR alpha sharing in monozygotic twins. Out-of-frame alpha sequences shared by twins were enriched for low generation probability. While abundant cord blood beta clonotypes carried fewer insertions, memory repertoires showed no such pattern.

TCRdb re-called the 5' RACE reads through MiXCR, storing one row per CDR3 protein. Among approximately 240,000 distinct CDR3 sequences listed, roughly an eighth were seen once. Per germline, CDR1 DFQATT and CDR2 SNEGSKA (reference sequence). V was shortened by 3 bases and J by 6 bases, with 11 bases between the two germline ends. This CDR3 region has 12 residues. Remarks on this clonotype: The target antigen is unknown.

The source of this sequence is a woman between 18 and 29 years old in good health. This chain uses TRBV20-1 with TRBJ1-1, with D hard to call. Sequencing was carried out using memory (CD45RO+) T cells sorted from blood. The CDR3, as DNA: TGCAGTGCTAGTGTGGCAGGATCTGAAGCTTTCTTT. Amino acids: CSASVAGSEAFF.